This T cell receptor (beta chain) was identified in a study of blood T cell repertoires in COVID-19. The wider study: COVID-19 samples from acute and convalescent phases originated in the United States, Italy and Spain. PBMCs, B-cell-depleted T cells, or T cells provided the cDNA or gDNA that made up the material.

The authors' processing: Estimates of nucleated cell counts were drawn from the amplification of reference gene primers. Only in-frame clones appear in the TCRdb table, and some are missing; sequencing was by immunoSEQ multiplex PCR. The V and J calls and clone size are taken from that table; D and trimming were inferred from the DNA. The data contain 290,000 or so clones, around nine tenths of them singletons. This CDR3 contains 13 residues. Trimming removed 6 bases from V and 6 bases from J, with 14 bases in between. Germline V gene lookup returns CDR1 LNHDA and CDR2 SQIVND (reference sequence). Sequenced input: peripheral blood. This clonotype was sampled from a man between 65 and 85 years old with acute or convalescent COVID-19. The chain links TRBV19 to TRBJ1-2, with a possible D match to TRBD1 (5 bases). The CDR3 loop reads CASRIGTGDGYTF. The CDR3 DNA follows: TGTGCCAGTAGGATCGGGACGGGGGATGGCTACACCTTC.